This T cell receptor (beta chain) was sequenced during a study of blood T cell repertoires in COVID-19. Per the study methods: Reference gene primer amplification gave nucleated cell count estimates. This table comes from immunoSEQ multiplex PCR, and its TCRdb copy is limited to in-frame clones, with some not included. V and J calls and clone size follow that table, whereas D and trimming were derived from the DNA. The repertoire consists of fewer than 300,000 clones, with 65% to 85% occurring once and the leading ten covering roughly 1.5%. The receptor's source is a human donor with COVID-19, enrolled during active disease. The donor label of this sample is uncertain. The sample was peripheral blood.

The CDR3 loop is CASSGTVNTGELFF. As DNA, the CDR3 is TGTGCCAGCAGTGGGACAGTGAACACCGGGGAGCTGTTTTTT. The gene calls are TRBV2 and TRBJ2-2; maybe TRBD1 (6 bases). CDR3 length: 14 amino acids. Trimming pared 4 bases from V and 1 base from J, leaving 7 bases between. Germline CDR1 SNHLY, CDR2 FYNNEI.